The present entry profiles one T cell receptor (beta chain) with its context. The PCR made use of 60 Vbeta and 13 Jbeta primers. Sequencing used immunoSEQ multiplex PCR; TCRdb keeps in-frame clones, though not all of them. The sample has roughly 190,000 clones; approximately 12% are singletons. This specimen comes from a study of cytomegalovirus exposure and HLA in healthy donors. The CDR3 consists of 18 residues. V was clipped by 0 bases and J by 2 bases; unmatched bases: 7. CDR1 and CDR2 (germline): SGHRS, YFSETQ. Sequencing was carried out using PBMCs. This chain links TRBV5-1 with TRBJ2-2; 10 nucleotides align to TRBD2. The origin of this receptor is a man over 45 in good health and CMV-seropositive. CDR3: CASSLAASGGYNTGELFF. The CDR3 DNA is TGCGCCAGCAGCTTGGCAGCTAGCGGGGGCTACAACACCGGGGAGCTGTTTTTT.